What follows describes a single T cell receptor beta chain. The sample originates from a study of blood T cell repertoires in COVID-19. Study-level background: Sources were T cells, B-cell-depleted T cells, or PBMCs; the material itself was cDNA or gDNA.

Living in about two dozen US areas, the participants were between roughly 18 and 90 years of age. Among Cohort 3 donors, those recovered had two negative PCRs, clearance, or symptom resolution. The CDR3 has 14 amino acids. Looked up from germline, CDR1 is SGHKS and CDR2 is YYEKEE (reference sequence). Deletions cut 4 bases from V and 4 bases from J, with 15 bases between. Using immunoSEQ multiplex PCR, the repertoire was profiled, and TCRdb retains in-frame clones only, with some absent. The sample shows roughly 400,000 clones, about 86% of them seen only once. This sequence was found in a woman aged 45 to 65 who had recovered from COVID-19. The sequenced sample was PBMCs or T cells enriched from blood (not recorded which). This chain uses TRBV5-5 with TRBJ2-7; tentatively, D is TRBD1 (6 bases). The CDR3 spells CASSPFDRTYEQYF. DNA for the CDR3: TGTGCCAGCAGCCCCTTCGACAGGACTTACGAGCAGTACTTC.